These T cell receptor beta chains were read from a single sample in a study of blood T cell repertoires in COVID-19. Libraries were prepared by immunoSEQ multiplex PCR; TCRdb keeps only in-frame clonotypes and omits some of them. Of over 25,000 clones listed, roughly 91% are singletons. Input material: peripheral blood. The receptors originated from a man in his 70s with active COVID-19. The conserved cysteine and the conserved F or W are not part of the CDR3 here. Fields, in order: CDR3 protein, V gene, J gene.

CDR3: ASSREMLGLAAYEQY; V: TRBV7-9; J: TRBJ2-7
CDR3: ASMGQMNTEAF; V: TRBV28; J: TRBJ1-1
CDR3: AISDTIQGAHTEAF; V: TRBV10-3; J: TRBJ1-1
CDR3: ASSQEKQVNQPQH; V: TRBV4-1; J: TRBJ1-5
CDR3: SVEAGSRLGYT; V: TRBV29-1; J: TRBJ1-2
CDR3: ASSESGSAYNEQF; V: TRBV2; J: TRBJ2-1
CDR3: ATSDISGRRDNEQF; V: TRBV24-1; J: TRBJ2-1
CDR3: AISESDRAYGYT; V: TRBV10-3; J: TRBJ1-2
CDR3: ASSLDLTGGGYNEQF; V: TRBV7-2; J: TRBJ2-1
CDR3: ASSIGLAGDNEQF; V: TRBV19; J: TRBJ2-1
CDR3: ASSPSPGQGMAGETQY; V: TRBV4-1; J: TRBJ2-5
CDR3: ASSMRSGTGAEGELF; V: TRBV19; J: TRBJ2-2
CDR3: ASSTRQGTTEAF; V: TRBV18; J: TRBJ1-1
CDR3: AISPGGSNNEQF; V: TRBV10-3; J: TRBJ2-1
CDR3: ATSDALKDTQY; V: TRBV24-1; J: TRBJ2-3
CDR3: ASSKVSTGTYEQY; V: TRBV21-1; J: TRBJ2-7
CDR3: ASGTGATNYGYT; V: TRBV5-6; J: TRBJ1-2
CDR3: ASSRDRLMTEAF; V: TRBV11-2; J: TRBJ1-1
CDR3: ASSFRGTNEKLF; V: TRBV9; J: TRBJ1-4
CDR3: ASSHTFPEGSSYNEQF; V: TRBV6-2/TRBV6-3; J: TRBJ2-1
CDR3: ASSSRRAGELF; V: TRBV7-6; J: TRBJ2-2
CDR3: ASSAAGGPYNEQF; V: TRBV7-9; J: TRBJ2-1
CDR3: ATAGTGYTEAF; V: TRBV28; J: TRBJ1-1
CDR3: ASSYSSTGSSGNTIY; V: TRBV6-2/TRBV6-3; J: TRBJ1-3
CDR3: ASSPPGGGDYGYT; V: TRBV7-9; J: TRBJ1-2